This T cell receptor beta chain emerged from a study of control samples from healthy donors and cancer patients. Profiled with immunoSEQ multiplex PCR; TCRdb holds only in-frame clones, not every one. This table holds approximately 160,000 clones, 91% found once. V gave up 8 bases and J gave up 7 bases, with 15 bases separating them. The CDR3 has 14 amino acids. Germline CDR1 LNHDA, CDR2 SQIVND (reference sequence). Source material: blood. The source is a woman aged 35 to 49 in good health. This chain links TRBV19 with TRBJ1-6, with no clear D. For the CDR3, the DNA is TGTGCCAGTGAGCGGCGGGCGTTAAATTCACCCCTCCACTTT. The encoded protein is CASERRALNSPLHF.